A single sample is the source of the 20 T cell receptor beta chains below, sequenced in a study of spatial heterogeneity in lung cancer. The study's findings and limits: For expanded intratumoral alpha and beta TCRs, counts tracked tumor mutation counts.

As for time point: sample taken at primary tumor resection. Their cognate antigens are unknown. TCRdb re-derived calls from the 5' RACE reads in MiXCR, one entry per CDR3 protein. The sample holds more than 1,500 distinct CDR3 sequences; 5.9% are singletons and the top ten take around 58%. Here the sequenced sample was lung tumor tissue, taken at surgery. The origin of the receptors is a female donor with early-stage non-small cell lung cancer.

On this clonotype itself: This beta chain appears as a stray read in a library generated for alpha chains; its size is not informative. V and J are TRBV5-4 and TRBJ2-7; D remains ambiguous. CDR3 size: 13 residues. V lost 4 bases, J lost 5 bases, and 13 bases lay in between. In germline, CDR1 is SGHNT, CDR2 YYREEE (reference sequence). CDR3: CASSVPGYHEQYF. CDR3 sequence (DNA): TGTGCCAGCAGCGTACCTGGGTACCACGAGCAGTACTTC.

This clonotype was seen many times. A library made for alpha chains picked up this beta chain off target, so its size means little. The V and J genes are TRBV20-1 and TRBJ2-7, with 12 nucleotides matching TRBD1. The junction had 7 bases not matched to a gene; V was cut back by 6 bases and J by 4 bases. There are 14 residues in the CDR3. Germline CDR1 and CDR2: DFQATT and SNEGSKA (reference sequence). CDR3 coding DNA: TGCAGTGCCGACGGGGACAGGGGGCTTTACGAGCAGTACTTC. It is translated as CSADGDRGLYEQYF.

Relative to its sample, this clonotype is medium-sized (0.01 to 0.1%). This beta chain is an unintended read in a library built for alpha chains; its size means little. CDR3 sequence: CASSLVREYGDEQFF. CDR3 sequence (DNA): TGTGCCAGCAGTTTGGTGCGGGAGTATGGAGATGAGCAGTTCTTC. V gene TRBV27 combines with J gene TRBJ2-1, with 7 nucleotides matching TRBD2. This CDR3 has 15 amino acids. Looked up from germline, CDR1 is MNHEY and CDR2 is SMNVEV (reference sequence). V shed 3 bases and J 8 bases; nucleotides not matched to a gene: 10.

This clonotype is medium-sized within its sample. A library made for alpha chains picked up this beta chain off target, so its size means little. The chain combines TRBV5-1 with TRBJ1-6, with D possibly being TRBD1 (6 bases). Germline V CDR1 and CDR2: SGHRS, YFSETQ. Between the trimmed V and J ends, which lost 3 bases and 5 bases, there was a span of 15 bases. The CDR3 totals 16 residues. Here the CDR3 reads CASSSGAGGDNSPLHF. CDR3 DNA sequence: TGCGCCAGCAGCTCGGGGGCCGGAGGGGATAATTCACCCCTCCACTTT.

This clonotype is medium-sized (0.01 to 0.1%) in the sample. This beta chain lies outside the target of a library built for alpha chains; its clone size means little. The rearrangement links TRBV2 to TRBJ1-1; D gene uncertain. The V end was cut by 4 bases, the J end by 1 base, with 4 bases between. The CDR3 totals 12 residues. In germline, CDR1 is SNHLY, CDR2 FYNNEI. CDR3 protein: CASSAENTEAFF. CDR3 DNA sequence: TGTGCCAGCAGTGCAGAGAACACTGAAGCTTTCTTT.

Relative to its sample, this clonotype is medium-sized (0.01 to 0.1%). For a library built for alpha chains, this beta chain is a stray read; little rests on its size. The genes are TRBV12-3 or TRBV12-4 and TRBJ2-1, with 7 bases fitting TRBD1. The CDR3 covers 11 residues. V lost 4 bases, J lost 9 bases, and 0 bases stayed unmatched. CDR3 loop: CASSSGGEQFF. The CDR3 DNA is TGTGCCAGCAGTTCAGGGGGTGAGCAGTTCTTC.

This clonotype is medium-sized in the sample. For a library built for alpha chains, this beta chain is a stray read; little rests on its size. CDR3 DNA: TGCGCCAGCAGCTTGGCGGGCCGCCTAGAGACCCAGTACTTC. It specifies CASSLAGRLETQYF. This chain links TRBV5-1 with TRBJ2-5; D gene uncertain. The V gene's germline CDR1 is SGHRS and CDR2 YFSETQ. This CDR3 has 14 amino acids. Trimming stripped 0 bases from V and 4 bases from J, with 10 bases between.

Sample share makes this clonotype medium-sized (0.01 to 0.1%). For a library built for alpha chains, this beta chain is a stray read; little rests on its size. For the CDR3, the DNA is TGTGCCAGCAGTTCGGACCTTCTAGCGGGGGGCGAGACCCAGTACTTC. It specifies CASSSDLLAGGETQYF. The chain joins TRBV28 to TRBJ2-5, with 11 bases aligning to TRBD2. This CDR3 is built from 16 residues. CDR1 and CDR2 (germline): MDHEN, SYDVKM. V lost 4 bases and J lost 5; bases outside the gene matches: 9.

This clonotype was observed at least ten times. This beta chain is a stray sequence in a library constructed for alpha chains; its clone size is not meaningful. DNA for the CDR3: TGTGCCAGCAGAACAGGGCCCGGGGAGCTGTTTTTT. Translated, it gives CASRTGPGELFF. The genes are TRBV19 and TRBJ2-2, with a weak D call TRBD1 (6 bases). Germline values: CDR1 LNHDA, CDR2 SQIVND (reference sequence). The CDR3 has 12 residues. Trimming stripped 9 bases from V and 6 bases from J, with 11 bases between.

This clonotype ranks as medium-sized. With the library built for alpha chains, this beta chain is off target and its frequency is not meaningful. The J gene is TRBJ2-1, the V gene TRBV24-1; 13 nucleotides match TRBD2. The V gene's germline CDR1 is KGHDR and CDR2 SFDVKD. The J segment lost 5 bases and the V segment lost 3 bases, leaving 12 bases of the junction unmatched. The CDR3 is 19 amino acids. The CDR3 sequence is CATSDLPGAGLAGHNEQFF. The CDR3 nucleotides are TGTGCCACCAGTGATCTACCTGGAGCGGGACTAGCGGGACACAATGAGCAGTTCTTC.

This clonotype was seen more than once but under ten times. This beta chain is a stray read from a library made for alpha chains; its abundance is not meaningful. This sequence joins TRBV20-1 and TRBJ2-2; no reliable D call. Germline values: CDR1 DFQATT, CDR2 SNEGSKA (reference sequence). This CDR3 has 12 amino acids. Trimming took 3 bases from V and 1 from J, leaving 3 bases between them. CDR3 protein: CSARRNTGELFF. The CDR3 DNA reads TGCAGTGCTAGGAGGAACACCGGGGAGCTGTTTTTT.

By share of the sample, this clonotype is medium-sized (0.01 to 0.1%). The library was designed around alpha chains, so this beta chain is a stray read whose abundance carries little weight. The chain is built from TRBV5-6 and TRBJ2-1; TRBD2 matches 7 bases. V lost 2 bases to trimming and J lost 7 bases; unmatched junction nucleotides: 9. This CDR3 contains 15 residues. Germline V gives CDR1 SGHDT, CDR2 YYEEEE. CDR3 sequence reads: CASSFSSREWNEQFF. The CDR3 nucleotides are TGTGCCAGCAGCTTTAGTTCGCGGGAGTGGAATGAGCAGTTCTTC.

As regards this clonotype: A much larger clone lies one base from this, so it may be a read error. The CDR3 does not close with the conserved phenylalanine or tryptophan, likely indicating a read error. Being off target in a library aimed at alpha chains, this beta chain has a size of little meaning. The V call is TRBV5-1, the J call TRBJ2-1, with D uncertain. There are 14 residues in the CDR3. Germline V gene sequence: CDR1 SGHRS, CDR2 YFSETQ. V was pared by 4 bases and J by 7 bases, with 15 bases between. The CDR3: CASSTQAFDNEQFS. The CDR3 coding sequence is TGCGCCAGCAGCACCCAGGCATTTGATAATGAGCAGTTCTCC.

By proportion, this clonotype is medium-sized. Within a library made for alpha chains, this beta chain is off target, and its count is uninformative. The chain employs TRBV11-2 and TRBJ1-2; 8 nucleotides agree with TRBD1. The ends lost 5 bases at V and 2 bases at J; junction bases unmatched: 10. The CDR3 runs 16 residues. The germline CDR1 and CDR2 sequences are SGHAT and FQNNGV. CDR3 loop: CASSDWTGKINYGYTF. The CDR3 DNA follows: TGTGCCAGCAGCGATTGGACAGGGAAGATCAACTATGGCTACACCTTC.

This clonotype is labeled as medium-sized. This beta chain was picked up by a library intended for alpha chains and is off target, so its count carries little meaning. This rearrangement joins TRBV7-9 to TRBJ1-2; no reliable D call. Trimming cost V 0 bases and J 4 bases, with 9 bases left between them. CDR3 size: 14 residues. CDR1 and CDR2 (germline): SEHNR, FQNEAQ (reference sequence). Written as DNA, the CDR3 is TGTGCCAGCAGCTTAGCCTCACAGACCTATGGCTACACCTTC. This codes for CASSLASQTYGYTF. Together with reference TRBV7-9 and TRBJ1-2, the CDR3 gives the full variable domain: DTGVSQNPRHKITKRGQNVTFRCDPISEHNRLYWYRQTLGQGPEFLTYFQNEAQLEKSRLLSDRFSAERPKGSFSTLEIQRTEQGDSAMYLCASSLASQTYGYTFGSGTRLTVV.

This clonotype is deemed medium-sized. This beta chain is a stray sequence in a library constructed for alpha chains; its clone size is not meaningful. As DNA, the CDR3 is TGTGCCAGCAGTCTCACCAGGGGTAAGGCTGAAGCTTTCTTT. It translates to CASSLTRGKAEAFF. The gene calls are TRBV28 and TRBJ1-1, with D tentatively TRBD1 (6 bases). Germline assignment: CDR1 MDHEN and CDR2 SYDVKM. CDR3 length equals 14 residues. The ends were cut back, 5 bases at V and 6 bases at J, with 16 bases in the middle.

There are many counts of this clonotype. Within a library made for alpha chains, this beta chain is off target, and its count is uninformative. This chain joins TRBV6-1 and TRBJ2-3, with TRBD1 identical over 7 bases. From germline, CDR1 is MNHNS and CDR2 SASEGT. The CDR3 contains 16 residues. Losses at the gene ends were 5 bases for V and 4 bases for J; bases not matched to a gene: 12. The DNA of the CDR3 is TGTGCCAGCAGTACCCGAGGGCAGGGGGACGCAGATACGCAGTATTTT. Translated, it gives CASSTRGQGDADTQYF.

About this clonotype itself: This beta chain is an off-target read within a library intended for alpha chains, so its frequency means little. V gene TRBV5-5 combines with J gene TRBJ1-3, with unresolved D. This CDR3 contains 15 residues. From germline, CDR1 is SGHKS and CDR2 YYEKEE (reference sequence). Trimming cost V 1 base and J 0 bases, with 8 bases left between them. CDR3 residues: CASSLRSDSGNTIYF. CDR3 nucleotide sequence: TGTGCCAGCAGCTTGAGGTCGGACTCTGGAAACACCATATATTTT. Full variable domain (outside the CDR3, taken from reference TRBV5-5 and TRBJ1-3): DAGVTQSPTHLIKTRGQQVTLRCSPISGHKSVSWYQQVLGQGPQFIFQYYEKEERGRGNFPDRFSARQFPNYSSELNVNALLLGDSALYLCASSLRSDSGNTIYFGEGSWLTVV.

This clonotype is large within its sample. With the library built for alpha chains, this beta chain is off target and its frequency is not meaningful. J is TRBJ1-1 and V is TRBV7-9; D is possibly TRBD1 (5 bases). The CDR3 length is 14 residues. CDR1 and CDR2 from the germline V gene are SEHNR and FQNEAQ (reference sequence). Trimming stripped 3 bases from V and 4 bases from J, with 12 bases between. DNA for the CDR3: TGTGCCAGCAGCTTTGTGGAGGGACTCACTGAAGCTTTCTTT. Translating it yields CASSFVEGLTEAFF.

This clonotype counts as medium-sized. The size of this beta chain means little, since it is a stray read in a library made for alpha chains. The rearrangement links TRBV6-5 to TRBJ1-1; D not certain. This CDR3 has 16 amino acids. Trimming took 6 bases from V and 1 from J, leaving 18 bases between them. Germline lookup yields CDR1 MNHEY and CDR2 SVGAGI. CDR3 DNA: TGTGCCAGCAGCCCCGAAGTATGGGGAAGGAACACTGAAGCTTTCTTT. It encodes CASSPEVWGRNTEAFF.